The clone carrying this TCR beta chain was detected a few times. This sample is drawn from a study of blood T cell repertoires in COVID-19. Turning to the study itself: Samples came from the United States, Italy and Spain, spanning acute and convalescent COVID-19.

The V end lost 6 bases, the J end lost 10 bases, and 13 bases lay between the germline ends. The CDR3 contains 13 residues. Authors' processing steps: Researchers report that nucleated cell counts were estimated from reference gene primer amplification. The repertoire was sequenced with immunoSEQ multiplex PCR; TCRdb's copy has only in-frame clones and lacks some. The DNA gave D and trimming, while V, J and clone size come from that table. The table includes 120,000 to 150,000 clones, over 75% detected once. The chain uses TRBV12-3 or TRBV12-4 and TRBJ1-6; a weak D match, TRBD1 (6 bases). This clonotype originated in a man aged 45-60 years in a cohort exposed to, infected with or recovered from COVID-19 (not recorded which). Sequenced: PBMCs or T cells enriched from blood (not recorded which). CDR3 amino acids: CASSPQGTSPLHF. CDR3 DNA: TGTGCCAGCAGCCCACAGGGTACCTCACCCCTCCACTTT.